The clone carrying this T cell receptor beta chain was counted a few times. The CDR3 is made up of 17 amino acids. The V and J ends lost 8 bases and 0 bases, in that order; junction bases with no gene match: 14. Germline V lookup: CDR1 SGHRS, CDR2 YFSETQ. Produced via immunoSEQ multiplex PCR; TCRdb's table is partial and in-frame only. The sample includes 150,000 to 200,000 clones, approximately 73% of them seen just once. The source of the sample is a study of blood T cell repertoires in COVID-19. Turning to the study itself: Italy, Spain and the United States were the sources of the convalescent and acute COVID-19 samples. PBMCs, B-cell-depleted T cells, or T cells were the source of the cDNA or gDNA that made up the material.

Participants came from 20 to 25 US areas, aged roughly 18 to 90 years. The receptor's source is a woman aged 45-59 years with acute COVID-19. The chain couples TRBV5-1 to TRBJ2-3, with 8 bases aligning to TRBD2. The specimen sequenced was PBMCs or T cells enriched from blood (not recorded which). This CDR3 is CASLRFGGEDSTDTQYF. The CDR3 DNA sequence: TGCGCCAGTTTAAGATTCGGGGGGGAAGATAGCACAGATACGCAGTATTTT.